These T cell receptor beta chains were read from a single sample in a study of PD-1 blockade in classical Hodgkin lymphoma. Sequencing used immunoSEQ multiplex PCR; TCRdb keeps in-frame clones, though not all of them. The table has about 23,000 clones, around 87% seen once; the top ten hold roughly 25%. Material: peripheral blood mononuclear cells (PBMCs), obtained before the fourth cycle of nivolumab. These receptors were obtained from a human donor with classical Hodgkin lymphoma. CDR3s include the opening cysteine and the closing phenylalanine or tryptophan. The D gene is left open where the match is weak. The size of a clone is reported for some rows only, either as once, few or many, or as a class for expanded clones.

j_call: TRBJ1-6
clone_size: -
d_call: -
v_call: TRBV18
cdr3_aa: CASSSAGTYNSPLHF
cdr3_nt: TGTGCCAGCTCCTCTGCGGGCACCTATAATTCACCCCTCCACTTT

j_call: TRBJ2-3
clone_size: -
d_call: TRBD1
v_call: TRBV2
cdr3_aa: CASREGWTGADTQYF
cdr3_nt: TGTGCCAGCAGGGAAGGGTGGACAGGGGCAGATACGCAGTATTTT

j_call: TRBJ1-1
clone_size: -
d_call: -
v_call: TRBV19
cdr3_aa: CASSTGRPGTEAFF
cdr3_nt: TGTGCCAGTAGTACGGGCAGGCCCGGCACTGAAGCTTTCTTT

j_call: TRBJ2-3
clone_size: -
d_call: -
v_call: TRBV7-9
cdr3_aa: CASSLADDTQYF
cdr3_nt: TGTGCCAGCAGCTTAGCGGACGATACGCAGTATTTT

j_call: TRBJ2-5
clone_size: -
d_call: -
v_call: TRBV5-4
cdr3_aa: CASSFLPSETQYF
cdr3_nt: TGTGCCAGCAGCTTTCTACCCTCGGAGACCCAGTACTTC

j_call: TRBJ2-5
clone_size: -
d_call: -
v_call: TRBV7-9
cdr3_aa: CASSDILYQETQYF
cdr3_nt: TGTGCCAGCTCGGACATCTTGTACCAAGAGACCCAGTACTTC

j_call: TRBJ1-2
clone_size: -
d_call: TRBD1
v_call: TRBV28
cdr3_aa: CASSLGQGYGYTF
cdr3_nt: TGTGCCAGCAGTTTGGGACAGGGTTATGGCTACACCTTC

j_call: TRBJ1-3
clone_size: -
d_call: -
v_call: TRBV6-5
cdr3_aa: CASSYGQGNTIYF
cdr3_nt: TGTGCCAGCAGTTACGGACAGGGAAACACCATATATTTT

j_call: TRBJ2-3
clone_size: -
d_call: -
v_call: TRBV29-1
cdr3_aa: CSVAVTQPDTQYF
cdr3_nt: TGCAGCGTTGCAGTGACTCAACCAGATACGCAGTATTTT

j_call: TRBJ2-5
clone_size: -
d_call: TRBD2
v_call: TRBV10-3
cdr3_aa: CAISRASGMETQYF
cdr3_nt: TGTGCCATCAGCCGTGCTAGCGGGATGGAGACCCAGTACTTC

j_call: TRBJ2-7
clone_size: -
d_call: -
v_call: TRBV2
cdr3_aa: CASYRDTYEQYF
cdr3_nt: TGTGCCAGTTACAGGGACACCTACGAGCAGTACTTC

j_call: TRBJ1-2
clone_size: few
d_call: -
v_call: TRBV6-1
cdr3_aa: CASSVGVGYTF
cdr3_nt: TGTGCCAGCAGTGTGGGTGTTGGCTACACCTTC

j_call: TRBJ1-6
clone_size: -
d_call: -
v_call: TRBV30
cdr3_aa: CAWSVDGDYNSPLHF
cdr3_nt: TGTGCCTGGAGTGTGGACGGAGACTATAATTCACCCCTCCACTTT

j_call: TRBJ2-3
clone_size: -
d_call: TRBD2
v_call: TRBV4-1
cdr3_aa: CASSPSFGTSGGHPSTDTQYF
cdr3_nt: TGCGCCAGCAGCCCCTCCTTCGGGACTAGCGGGGGGCACCCCAGCACAGATACGCAGTATTTT

j_call: TRBJ2-2
clone_size: -
d_call: TRBD2
v_call: TRBV11-2
cdr3_aa: CASSPGLARNTGELFF
cdr3_nt: TGTGCCAGCAGCCCCGGACTAGCGCGGAACACCGGGGAGCTGTTTTTT

j_call: TRBJ2-1
clone_size: once
d_call: -
v_call: TRBV14
cdr3_aa: CASSQVKVPNEQFF
cdr3_nt: TGTGCCAGCAGCCAAGTAAAAGTTCCGAATGAGCAGTTCTTC

j_call: TRBJ2-7
clone_size: -
d_call: TRBD1
v_call: TRBV11-2
cdr3_aa: CASSPGTAYYEQYF
cdr3_nt: TGTGCCAGCAGCCCTGGGACAGCCTACTACGAGCAGTACTTC

j_call: TRBJ2-7
clone_size: -
d_call: -
v_call: TRBV28
cdr3_aa: CASSLTDTYYEQYF
cdr3_nt: TGTGCCAGCAGTTTAACGGACACTTACTACGAGCAGTACTTC

j_call: TRBJ2-3
clone_size: -
d_call: TRBD1
v_call: TRBV19
cdr3_aa: CASSLSGQGMGDTQYF
cdr3_nt: TGTGCCAGTAGCCTCTCCGGACAGGGGATGGGAGATACGCAGTATTTT

j_call: TRBJ2-3
clone_size: -
d_call: -
v_call: TRBV7-3
cdr3_aa: CASSLMLGENTQYF
cdr3_nt: TGTGCCAGCAGCTTAATGCTTGGTGAGAATACGCAGTATTTT

j_call: TRBJ1-2
clone_size: -
d_call: TRBD1
v_call: TRBV18
cdr3_aa: CASSYLGQVANYGYTF
cdr3_nt: TGTGCCAGCTCGTACCTAGGACAGGTGGCAAACTATGGCTACACCTTC

j_call: TRBJ2-1
clone_size: once
d_call: -
v_call: TRBV19
cdr3_aa: CASSTRNLGNEQFF
cdr3_nt: TGTGCCAGTAGTACTCGGAACCTAGGGAATGAGCAGTTCTTC

j_call: TRBJ1-3
clone_size: -
d_call: -
v_call: TRBV6-5
cdr3_aa: CASSYSETGNTIYF
cdr3_nt: TGTGCCAGCAGTTACTCGGAAACTGGAAACACCATATATTTT

j_call: TRBJ2-7
clone_size: -
d_call: TRBD2
v_call: TRBV11-2
cdr3_aa: CASSPRTVGLAAYEQYF
cdr3_nt: TGTGCCAGCAGTCCCCGCACCGTGGGACTAGCGGCTTACGAGCAGTACTTC